The 3 T cell receptor beta chains presented below share a single source sample, sequenced in a study of cytomegalovirus exposure and HLA in healthy donors. 60 Vbeta and 13 Jbeta primers were used in PCR. Sequenced by immunoSEQ multiplex PCR; TCRdb stores in-frame clones only, minus some. The table lists some 140,000 clones, with around 1.5% in the top ten. Sequenced sample: PBMCs. These receptor sequences come from a woman between 40 and 50 years old in good health and CMV-seronegative.

The chain carries TRBV10-3 and TRBJ2-7, with TRBD1 identical over 11 bases. Germline CDR1 ENHRY, CDR2 SYGVKD. This CDR3 has 14 residues. With V trimmed by 6 bases and J by 3 bases, 4 bases remained unmatched. CDR3 sequence reads: CAISSGTGGYEQYV. In DNA form, the CDR3 reads TGTGCCATCAGCTCCGGGACAGGGGGCTACGAGCAGTACGTC.

The CDR3 region has the DNA TGTGCCAGCAGCTTGACGGGGCGCGGGGGCTATGGCTACACCTTC. Amino acid sequence: CASSLTGRGGYGYTF. The chain uses TRBV5-6 and TRBJ1-2; TRBD1 is a possible D gene (5 bases). The CDR3 totals 15 residues. The germline gives CDR1 SGHDT, CDR2 YYEEEE. V lost 1 base and J lost 4, with 14 bases in between.

This chain links TRBV10-1 with TRBJ1-2; D possibly corresponds to TRBD1 (5 bases). In germline, CDR1 is WNHNN, CDR2 SYGVQD (reference sequence). Trimming removed 6 bases from V and 6 bases from J, with 8 bases in between. The CDR3 has 11 residues. CDR3 in amino acids: CASRRGDGYTF. The CDR3 coding sequence is TGCGCCAGCAGACGGGGGGATGGCTACACCTTC.